This entry describes one T cell receptor (beta chain). Its antigen is unidentified. Germline is not matched at one junction end, which may reflect a read error. This sample is drawn from a study of early T cells in non-severe SARS-CoV-2 infection. Study-level background: Chains from this unsorted whole-blood bulk RNA could not be paired.

The CDR3 runs to 14 residues. In germline, CDR1 is LGHNA, CDR2 YSLEER. Study observations and caveats: Missing private and CD4 specificities, VDJdb matching favored anti-spike CD8 responses.

Individual cDNA molecules were tagged with unique molecular identifiers, the study reported. TCRdb called the 5' RACE reads again in MiXCR, with one record for every CDR3 protein. The sample includes about 60,000 distinct CDR3 sequences, around 12% of them seen just once. This clonotype was sampled from an adult who was a healthcare worker with PCR-confirmed SARS-CoV-2 infection or an uninfected control (not recorded which). This rearrangement joins TRBV4-3 to TRBJ1-3; D is unresolved. Specimen: whole blood. This CDR3 is CTSSAGYSGNTIYF. As DNA, the CDR3 is TGCACCAGCAGCGCGGGTTACTCTGGAAACACCATATATTTT.